Listed here is a single T cell receptor beta chain. This entry is derived from a study of blood T cell repertoires in COVID-19. Study details: The United States, Italy and Spain were the sources of the acute and convalescent COVID-19 samples.

Clones were read by immunoSEQ multiplex PCR, and TCRdb kept only the in-frame ones, dropping some. The sample has 150,000 to 200,000 clones, more than 65% seen once. Trimming removed 2 bases at V and 7 bases at J, with 23 bases between. CDR3 length: 17 residues. Germline V gives CDR1 SGHTA, CDR2 FQGNSA. The gene calls are TRBV7-2 and TRBJ1-2; tentative D call: TRBD1 (5 bases). This receptor was obtained from a man aged 55 to 70 who had recovered from COVID-19. Source material: PBMCs or T cells enriched from blood (not recorded which). CDR3 region: CASSLRPQGGVPGGYTF. The CDR3 region has the DNA TGTGCCAGCAGCTTAAGACCCCAGGGCGGGGTCCCGGGTGGCTACACCTTC. Drawing the rest from reference TRBV7-2 and TRBJ1-2, the complete variable domain is GAGVSQSPSNKVTEKGKDVELRCDPISGHTALYWYRQSLGQGLEFLIYFQGNSAPDKSGLPSDRFSAERTGGSVSTLTIQRTQQEDSAVYLCASSLRPQGGVPGGYTFGSGTRLTVV.